This TCR beta chain was captured by sequencing in a study of graft-versus-host responses after intestinal transplantation. Looking at the study overall: Every recipient had anti-thymocyte globulin induction and around three years of tacrolimus plus steroids. Study results and limitations: High graft-versus-host to host-versus-graft clonal ratios were found in allografts of patients who had graft-donor T cell macrochimerism. The recipient marrow held GvH clones, and some of them showed up first in ileum or blood.

Worth noting for this clone: Its antigen is not known.

Only in-frame clones appear in the TCRdb table, and some are missing; sequencing was by immunoSEQ multiplex PCR. In the table there are 27,000 or so clones, over 80% of which are singletons. Germline V CDR1 and CDR2: MGHRA, YSYEKL. The CDR3 is 19 residues long. V shed 1 base and J 4 bases; nucleotides not matched to a gene: 16. J is TRBJ1-2 and V is TRBV4-1, with 9 positions matching TRBD1. The sequencing here drew on unstimulated CD4+ T cells sorted from spleen or lymph node cells, taken before intestinal transplant. This receptor was taken from a human donor who received an intestinal transplant. The CDR3: CASSQGLLSGTGKSYGYTF. CDR3 nucleotide sequence: TGCGCCAGCAGCCAAGGTCTTTTATCCGGGACAGGGAAAAGCTATGGCTACACCTTC.